The 20 T cell receptor beta chains below were found in one sample sequenced in a study of cytomegalovirus exposure and HLA in healthy donors (dated by TCRdb to 2016 to 2017). Library method: the immunoSEQ multiplex PCR assay. The multiplex PCR relied on a mix of 60 forward primers for TCR Vbeta segments and 13 reverse primers for TCR Jbeta segments. TCRdb's version of the immuneACCESS table is confined to in-frame rearrangements and falls short of the full clone set. An unresolved V gene accounts for under half of the shortfall where checked; the remainder is of unknown origin. This sample is represented by about 98,000 clones; over 60% of them were singletons. The ten most abundant clones make up approximately 15% of the sample. Input material: PBMCs. The source is a man in his fifties or sixties in good health and CMV-seropositive.

The rearrangement links TRBV6-8 to TRBJ1-1, with 9 bases aligning to TRBD1. Germline trimming cut 5 bases from V and 5 bases from J; bases unmatched to any gene: 18. The germline V gene encodes CDR1 MNHGY and CDR2 SAAAGT. This CDR3 has 18 residues. DNA for the CDR3: TGTGCCAGCAGTCGACAGCCCGGGGACAGGGCGGCTCTGACTGAAGCTTTCTTT. Translating it yields CASSRQPGDRAALTEAFF.

This clone was seen a few times. The chain has TRBV4-1 and TRBJ1-1, with 7 bases that match TRBD1. Trimming removed 0 bases from V and 1 base from J; junction bases left unmatched: 2. Germline CDR1 MGHRA, CDR2 YSYEKL. This CDR3 contains 15 residues. CDR3 sequence reads: CASSQDHRGNTEAFF. The CDR3 DNA follows: TGCGCCAGCAGCCAAGATCACAGGGGGAACACTGAAGCTTTCTTT.

The chain combines TRBV11-2 with TRBJ1-6; tentative D call: TRBD1 (5 bases). This CDR3 has 14 amino acids. Per the germline V gene, CDR1 is SGHAT and CDR2 is FQNNGV. V lost 7 bases, J lost 7 bases, and 14 bases lay in between. The CDR3 protein is CASTLQGGNSPLHF. The CDR3, as DNA: TGTGCCAGCACCCTGCAGGGAGGGAATTCACCCCTCCACTTT.

The rearrangement joins TRBV10-3 to TRBJ2-3, with D uncertain. Germline V gene data show CDR1 as ENHRY and CDR2 as SYGVKD. V lost 0 bases and J 6 bases, leaving 4 bases between the germline ends. CDR3 length equals 12 residues. CDR3 in DNA: TGTGCCATCAGTGAGTCGAGGGATACGCAGTATTTT. Translating gives CAISESRDTQYF.

The chain recombines TRBV7-9 with TRBJ2-7; 7 bases match TRBD2. Trimming removed 1 base from V and 2 bases from J; junction bases left unmatched: 8. Germline CDR1 is SEHNR and CDR2 is FQNEAQ (reference sequence). This CDR3 has 16 residues. Here the CDR3 reads CASSLDGGGVTYEQYF. CDR3 nucleotide sequence: TGTGCCAGCAGCTTAGATGGTGGGGGGGTAACCTACGAGCAGTACTTC.

The rearrangement joins TRBV5-1 to TRBJ1-5, with 7 bases identical to TRBD1. The CDR3 is 15 residues long. The V and J ends lost 0 bases and 4 bases, in that order; junction bases with no gene match: 4. Per the germline V gene, CDR1 is SGHRS and CDR2 is YFSETQ. The CDR3 DNA reads TGCGCCAGCAGCTTGGGGGACAGCTCAAATCAGCCCCAGCATTTT. It codes for CASSLGDSSNQPQHF. The complete variable domain, with remaining parts taken from reference TRBV5-1 and TRBJ1-5, reads KAGVTQTPRYLIKTRGQQVTLSCSPISGHRSVSWYQQTPGQGLQFLFEYFSETQRNKGNFPGRFSGRQFSNSRSEMNVSTLELGDSALYLCASSLGDSSNQPQHFGDGTRLSIL.

V gene TRBV27 combines with J gene TRBJ2-5; D is possibly TRBD2 (5 bases). V lost 2 bases, J lost 1 base, and 11 bases lay in between. Looked up from germline, CDR1 is MNHEY and CDR2 is SMNVEV (reference sequence). The CDR3 has 15 amino acids. CDR3 in amino acids: CASSLVRRPQETQYF. Written as DNA, the CDR3 is TGTGCCAGCAGTTTAGTCCGGAGGCCCCAAGAGACCCAGTACTTC.

The J gene is TRBJ2-2, the V gene TRBV27; 9 bases line up with TRBD1. There are 17 residues in the CDR3. The germline V gene has CDR1 MNHEY and CDR2 SMNVEV (reference sequence). V gave up 0 bases and J gave up 4 bases; unmatched junction bases: 6. The CDR3 DNA reads as TGTGCCAGCAGTTTATCTGTGGGGACAGGGCCCACCGGGGAGCTGTTTTTT. Its translation: CASSLSVGTGPTGELFF.

The CDR3 region is CASSPGAYNSPLHF. The CDR3 DNA sequence: TGTGCCAGCAGCCCAGGGGCCTATAATTCACCCCTCCACTTT. The chain employs TRBV27 and TRBJ1-6; a possible D gene is TRBD1 (6 bases). Germline V lookup: CDR1 MNHEY, CDR2 SMNVEV (reference sequence). V was pared by 6 bases and J by 2 bases, with 8 bases between. The CDR3 consists of 14 residues.

CDR3 protein: CSVLVAEQYF. For the CDR3, the DNA is TGCAGCGTACTAGTTGCCGAGCAGTACTTC. The chain joins TRBV29-1 to TRBJ2-7; D is possibly TRBD2 (5 bases). Trimming pared 6 bases from V and 6 bases from J, leaving 9 bases between. This CDR3 region has 10 residues. CDR1 SQVTM and CDR2 ANQGSEA come from the germline V gene.

V and J are TRBV5-6 and TRBJ1-2; TRBD1 matches at 7 bases. There are 15 residues in the CDR3. Per germline, CDR1 SGHDT and CDR2 YYEEEE. The J segment lost 4 bases and the V segment lost 3 bases, leaving 9 bases of the junction unmatched. The CDR3 reads CASSSDRRYGYGYTF. CDR3 nucleotide sequence: TGTGCCAGCAGCTCGGACAGGAGGTACGGCTATGGCTACACCTTC.

This sequence joins TRBV6-4 and TRBJ1-2; 11 nucleotides line up with TRBD1. Germline V lookup: CDR1 MRHNA, CDR2 SNTAGT. CDR3 length: 16 residues. The trim removed 4 bases at V and 8 bases at J, leaving 12 bases unmatched. The CDR3, as DNA: TGTGCCAGCAGTGGTTCCCCGGGACAGGGGGGAGAAGGCTACACCTTC. Translated, it gives CASSGSPGQGGEGYTF.

V usage is TRBV4-3 and J usage is TRBJ1-2; TRBD1 matches 8 bases. The trim removed 1 base at V and 6 bases at J, leaving 22 bases unmatched. The CDR3 length is 20 residues. The germline V gene has CDR1 LGHNA and CDR2 YSLEER. The CDR3 nucleotides are TGCGCCAGCAGCCAAGTCGTTTCGGACAGGGCCGCCGTTAAAGTCCATGGCTACACCTTC. Protein sequence: CASSQVVSDRAAVKVHGYTF.

CDR3 DNA: TGTGCCAGCGGGCGGGGGGACTACGAGCAGTACTTC. This sequence encodes CASGRGDYEQYF. The rearrangement joins TRBV6-5 to TRBJ2-7; TRBD2 aligns across 8 bases. The germline CDR1 and CDR2 sequences are MNHEY and SVGAGI. The V gene end was trimmed by 8 bases and the J gene end by 3 bases; junction bases not matched to a gene: 3. CDR3 length: 12 amino acids.

The CDR3 DNA sequence: TGCGCCAGCAGCCAAGAATTCGCAGGCTACAATCAGCCCCAGCATTTT. This sequence encodes CASSQEFAGYNQPQHF. This chain connects TRBV4-1 to TRBJ1-5; D is unresolved. Germline CDR1 is MGHRA and CDR2 is YSYEKL. CDR3 size: 16 residues. The V gene lost 0 bases and the J gene lost 3 bases, with 12 bases spanning the gap.

For the CDR3, the DNA is TGTGCCAGCAGTTATTCAGACAGGTTGGACACTGAAGCTTTCTTT. Its translation is CASSYSDRLDTEAFF. The chain recombines TRBV6-5 with TRBJ1-1; tentative D call: TRBD1 (6 bases). CDR1 MNHEY and CDR2 SVGAGI come from the germline V gene. V lost 3 bases, J lost 3 bases, and 14 bases lay in between. The CDR3 consists of 15 residues.

This rearrangement joins TRBV19 to TRBJ2-3; D perhaps matches TRBD1 (8 bases). This CDR3 is 18 amino acids long. The V end lost 5 bases, the J end lost 4 bases, and 25 bases lay between the germline ends. Germline V gene data show CDR1 as LNHDA and CDR2 as SQIVND (reference sequence). The CDR3 DNA reads TGTGCCAGTAGTTCAACCTCGGCCCACAGGGGGAGGGCAGATACGCAGTATTTT. This gives the protein CASSSTSAHRGRADTQYF.

This clone came up a few times. V usage is TRBV19 and J usage is TRBJ2-1; possible D gene TRBD1, 5 bases. The V gene's germline CDR1 is LNHDA and CDR2 SQIVND (reference sequence). Trimming shortened V by 1 base and J by 7 bases, and 14 bases separated the two germline ends. The CDR3 is 15 residues long. The CDR3 bases are TGTGCCAGTAGTATAGTGGCCCGAAAGGGGAATGAGCAGTTCTTC. Its protein is CASSIVARKGNEQFF.

This chain uses TRBV18 with TRBJ1-1, with a tentative D call TRBD1 (5 bases). The CDR3 runs 13 residues. Germline values: CDR1 KGHSH, CDR2 LQKENI. V lost 3 bases to trimming and J lost 5 bases, with 10 bases between them. CDR3 in DNA: TGTGCCAGCTCACCTTTCAGGGATACTGAAGCTTTCTTT. Protein sequence: CASSPFRDTEAFF.

Concerning this clone: This specimen includes other DNA sequences encoding the same CDR3. The chain has TRBV27 and TRBJ2-2; D perhaps matches TRBD2 (5 bases). Between the trimmed V and J ends, which lost 0 bases and 4 bases, there was a span of 9 bases. CDR3 size: 15 residues. Germline loops: CDR1 MNHEY, CDR2 SMNVEV (reference sequence). CDR3 loop: CASSLSPRVTGELFF. The CDR3 DNA sequence: TGTGCCAGCAGTTTATCCCCGCGGGTCACCGGGGAGCTGTTTTTT.